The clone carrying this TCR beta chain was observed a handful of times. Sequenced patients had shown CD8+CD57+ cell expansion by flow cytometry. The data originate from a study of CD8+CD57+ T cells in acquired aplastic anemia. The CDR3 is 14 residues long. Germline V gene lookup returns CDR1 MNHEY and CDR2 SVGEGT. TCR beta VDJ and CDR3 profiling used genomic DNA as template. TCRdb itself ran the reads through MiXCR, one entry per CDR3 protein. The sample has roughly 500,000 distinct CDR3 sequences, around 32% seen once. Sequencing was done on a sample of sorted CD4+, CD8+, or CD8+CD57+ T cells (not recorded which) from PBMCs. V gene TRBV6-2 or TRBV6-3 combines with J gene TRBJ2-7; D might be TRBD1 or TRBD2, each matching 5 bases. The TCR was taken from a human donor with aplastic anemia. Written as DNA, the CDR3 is TGTGCTTCCCTCGGGGCCAGGGACCCCTACGAGCAGTACTTC. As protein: CASLGARDPYEQYF.